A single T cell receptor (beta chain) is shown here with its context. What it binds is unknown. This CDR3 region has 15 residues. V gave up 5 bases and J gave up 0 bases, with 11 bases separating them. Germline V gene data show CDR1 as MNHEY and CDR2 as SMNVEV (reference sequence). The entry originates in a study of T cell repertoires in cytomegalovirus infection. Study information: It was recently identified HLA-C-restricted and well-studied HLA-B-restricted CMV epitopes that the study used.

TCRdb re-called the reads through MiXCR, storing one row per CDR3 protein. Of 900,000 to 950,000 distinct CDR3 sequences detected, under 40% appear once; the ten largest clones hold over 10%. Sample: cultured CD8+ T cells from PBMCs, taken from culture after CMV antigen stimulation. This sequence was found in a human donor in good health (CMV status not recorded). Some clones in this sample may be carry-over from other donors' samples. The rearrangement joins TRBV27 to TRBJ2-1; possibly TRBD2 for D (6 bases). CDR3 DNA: TGTGCCAGCAGTCTAGCGAAGAGCTCCTACAATGAGCAGTTCTTC. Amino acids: CASSLAKSSYNEQFF.